This record covers a single T cell receptor (beta chain). The sample is drawn from a study of human T cells and chemical hapten exposure. TCRdb reanalysed the RACE reads using MiXCR and keeps one entry per CDR3 protein. Here the sample spans about 82,000 distinct CDR3 sequences, over 10% being singletons. CDR3 length: 13 residues. Germline V gene lookup returns CDR1 MDHEN and CDR2 SYDVKM. Trimming shortened V by 6 bases and J by 3 bases, and 12 bases separated the two germline ends. Time point here: patch test 3, about 24 weeks after DPC sensitization. Indicated treatment: therapeutic diphenylcyclopropenone sensitization with weekly scalp DPC. Blood sampling preceded each patch test application.

This TCR came from a woman in her 50s with alopecia areata. Some clones in this sample may be carry-over from other donors' samples. Sequenced material: whole blood, taken in connection with sensitization to the hapten diphenylcyclopropenone (DPC). V usage is TRBV28 and J usage is TRBJ2-7; D uncertain. CDR3 amino acids: CASRSTRHYEQYF. The CDR3 DNA reads TGTGCCAGCAGATCTACAAGGCACTACGAGCAGTACTTC.